This entry is about one TCR beta chain. Only in-frame clones appear in the TCRdb table, and some are missing; sequencing was by immunoSEQ multiplex PCR. The sample holds 100,000 or so clones, 65% to 90% seen once. The entry originates in a study of radiation and T cells in renal cell carcinoma. Study in general: Nephrectomy followed 15 Gy stereotactic body radiation by 4 weeks.

The time point is: baseline pretreatment blood. Stated treatment: 15 Gy SBRT to primary tumor, nephrectomy 4 weeks later. The patient's renal cell carcinoma had clear cell pathology. V was cut by 5 bases and J by 2 bases, with 16 bases left in between. The CDR3 extends over 15 amino acids. In germline, CDR1 is SGHAT, CDR2 FQNNGV. Sequences were derived from blood, sampled from a patient whose treatment included radiotherapy and nephrectomy. The clonotype was recovered from a man over 45 with renal cell carcinoma. The chain links TRBV11-2 to TRBJ2-7; either TRBD1 or TRBD2 may fit D (5 bases each). The CDR3 loop is CASSRPRDGTYEQYF. The CDR3 DNA follows: TGTGCCAGCAGCCGCCCTCGGGACGGTACCTACGAGCAGTACTTC.